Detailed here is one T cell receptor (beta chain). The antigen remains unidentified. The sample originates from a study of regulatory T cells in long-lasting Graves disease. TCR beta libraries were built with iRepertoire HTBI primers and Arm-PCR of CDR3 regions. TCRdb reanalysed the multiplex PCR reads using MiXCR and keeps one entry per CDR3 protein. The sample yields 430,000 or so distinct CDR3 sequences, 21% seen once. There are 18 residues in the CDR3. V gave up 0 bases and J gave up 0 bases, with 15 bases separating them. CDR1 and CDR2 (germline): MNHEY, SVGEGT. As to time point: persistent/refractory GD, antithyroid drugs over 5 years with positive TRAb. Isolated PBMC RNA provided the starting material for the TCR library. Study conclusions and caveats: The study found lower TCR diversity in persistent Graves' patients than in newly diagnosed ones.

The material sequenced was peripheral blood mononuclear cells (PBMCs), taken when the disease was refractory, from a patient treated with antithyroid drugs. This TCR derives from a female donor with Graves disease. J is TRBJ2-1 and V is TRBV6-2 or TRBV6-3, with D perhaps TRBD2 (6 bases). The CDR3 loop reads CASSYSRTGEASYNEQFF. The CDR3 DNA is TGTGCCAGCAGTTACTCGCGGACGGGAGAGGCCTCCTACAATGAGCAGTTCTTC.